These T cell receptor beta chains were read from a single sample in a study of T cell repertoires in cytomegalovirus infection. One entry per CDR3 protein, called by TCRdb with MiXCR from the reads. The sample gives about 770,000 distinct CDR3 sequences, approximately 32% of which show up once; around 13% is in the top ten. These receptors lack a known antigen. Sample: cultured CD8+ T cells from PBMCs, taken from culture after CMV antigen stimulation. The receptors here all came from a human donor in good health (CMV status not recorded). Some clones in this sample may be carry-over from other donors' samples. CDR3s leave out the opening cysteine and the closing phenylalanine or tryptophan. The order of the fields is V gene, J gene, CDR3 length, D gene, CDR3 protein. D genes are given only for firm matches.

>TRBV12-3/TRBV12-4|TRBJ2-1|10|NA
ASTPEGNEQF
>TRBV27|TRBJ2-7|11|NA
ASSLTLGYEQY
>TRBV7-8|TRBJ1-1|11|NA
ASSEGPYTEAF
>TRBV5-4|TRBJ1-1|15|NA
ASSPTDGGIMNTEAF
>TRBV12-3/TRBV12-4|TRBJ1-5|13|TRBD1
ASRPGTGINQPQH
>TRBV7-3|TRBJ2-1|12|NA
ASSLPDVYNEQF
>TRBV27|TRBJ1-1|12|NA
ASSLSGFNTEAF
>TRBV28|TRBJ1-2|10|TRBD1
ATGPGGNGYT
>TRBV9|TRBJ2-1|17|TRBD2
ASSVVSTRTSGLNNEQF
>TRBV14|TRBJ2-7|11|NA
ASSQDPLYEQY
>TRBV5-1|TRBJ2-7|13|TRBD1
ASSFAGQDNDEQY
>TRBV5-4|TRBJ1-1|12|NA
ASSLTGMGTEAF
>TRBV29-1|TRBJ2-3|13|TRBD1
SVDLGQAFTDTQY
>TRBV19|TRBJ2-7|11|TRBD1
ASKGQPYYEQY
>TRBV6-6|TRBJ1-6|13|NA
ASSYSGRPNSPLH
>TRBV7-9|TRBJ1-1|13|NA
ASSLAHGMNTEAF
>TRBV4-1|TRBJ2-1|13|NA
ASSQGTGLYNEQF
>TRBV7-6|TRBJ2-2|14|NA
ASSPDSRQGTGELF
>TRBV11-2|TRBJ2-1|17|TRBD2
ASSLTYRPAGSSYNEQF
>TRBV3-1|TRBJ1-6|14|TRBD1
ASSQGQGRYNSPLH
>TRBV2|TRBJ2-7|11|TRBD2
ALGGETGYEQY
>TRBV9|TRBJ1-1|14|NA
ASSLSTGRASTEAF
>TRBV6-1|TRBJ1-2|9|NA
ASSEEEDYT
>TRBV15|TRBJ2-6|13|NA
ATSPRPSGANVLT
>TRBV2|TRBJ1-1|14|NA
ASTSSRSRMNTEAF
>TRBV24-1|TRBJ2-1|18|NA
ATSDSNIGPGVKSYNEQF
>TRBV6-2/TRBV6-3|TRBJ2-1|12|NA
ASSLPAGYNEQF
>TRBV19|TRBJ2-1|13|TRBD2
ASSMLAGTYNEQF
>TRBV15|TRBJ2-2|13|NA
ATSRDRALTGELF
>TRBV28|TRBJ1-2|9|NA
ASSFTRVYT
>TRBV6-2/TRBV6-3|TRBJ1-4|11|NA
ASSYPANEKLF
>TRBV7-9|TRBJ1-5|13|TRBD1
ASSTTDRVGQPQH
>TRBV28|TRBJ2-1|12|NA
ASSLVGDHNEQF
>TRBV12-3/TRBV12-4|TRBJ2-2|17|TRBD2
ASSFRSGGAHPWSGELF
>TRBV7-6|TRBJ2-3|13|TRBD2
ASSLGAGESDTQY
>TRBV10-3|TRBJ2-1|14|TRBD1
AISVTSGTGRNEQF
>TRBV12-5|TRBJ1-6|8|NA
ASAGWALH
>TRBV20-1|TRBJ2-1|13|TRBD2
SAPFRLAVYNEQF
>TRBV28|TRBJ2-3|14|TRBD1
ASSLRGDRGTDTQY
>TRBV7-6|TRBJ2-1|14|NA
ASSLILGGLLNEQF
>TRBV27|TRBJ2-1|11|TRBD1
ASSSLGQVEQF
>TRBV10-3|TRBJ1-2|12|NA
AISESRGTYGYT
>TRBV19|TRBJ1-5|12|NA
ASSIRWSNQPQH
>TRBV6-5|TRBJ1-3|13|NA
ASSVDRSSGNTIY
>TRBV6-2/TRBV6-3|TRBJ1-2|10|NA
AINGGANGYT
>TRBV9|TRBJ1-6|10|NA
ASRGRNSPLH
>TRBV9|TRBJ2-5|12|NA
ASSETGRKETQY
>TRBV9|TRBJ1-2|13|TRBD1
ASSPRTGRGYGYT
>TRBV19|TRBJ1-5|13|NA
ASSTNRAYNQPQH
>TRBV27|TRBJ2-1|14|TRBD1
ASSFFGTGELNEQF
>TRBV7-9|TRBJ2-7|14|TRBD2
ASSSWAGGASYEQY
>TRBV7-6|TRBJ2-1|13|TRBD2
ASSSGSGGYNEQF
>TRBV7-3|TRBJ2-1|15|TRBD2
ASSLWGSAGVNNEQF
>TRBV6-1|TRBJ1-1|11|TRBD1
ASRWTGDFEAF